These 20 T cell receptor beta chains were all obtained from the same sample, sequenced in a study of blood T cell repertoires in COVID-19. Sequencing was performed with immunoSEQ multiplex PCR; in TCRdb, only in-frame clones are kept and a portion is missing. This table holds approximately 21,000 clones, approximately 73% found once. The source material was peripheral blood. The source of these receptors is a human donor in a cohort sampled during active or convalescent COVID-19.

The chain uses TRBV6-1 and TRBJ2-7; 7 nucleotides line up with TRBD1. This CDR3 has 15 amino acids. V was clipped by 2 bases and J by 4 bases; unmatched bases: 8. Germline loops: CDR1 MNHNS, CDR2 SASEGT. The CDR3 nucleotides read TGTGCCAGCAGTGAATACCACAGGGGATCTTACGAGCAGTACGTC. Its translation: CASSEYHRGSYEQYV.

This rearrangement joins TRBV14 to TRBJ1-2; tentative D call: TRBD1 (6 bases). V lost 4 bases, J lost 4 bases, and 13 bases lay in between. CDR3 length: 14 residues. Germline loops: CDR1 SGHDN, CDR2 FVKESK. As DNA, the CDR3 is TGTGCCAGCAGCCCGGCAGGCAGGGGCTATGGCTACACCTTC. Protein: CASSPAGRGYGYTF.

This clone was picked up a small number of times. V and J are TRBV29-1 and TRBJ1-2, with TRBD1 identical over 9 bases. Germline V gene sequence: CDR1 SQVTM, CDR2 ANQGSEA. This CDR3 is 12 amino acids long. The V segment lost 7 bases and the J segment 8 bases; nucleotides outside the gene matches: 8. The CDR3 reads CSGRDRDEGYTF. The CDR3 DNA is TGCAGCGGCCGGGACAGGGACGAAGGCTACACCTTC.

V is TRBV25-1 and J is TRBJ2-7; the match to TRBD1 covers 11 bases. The CDR3 is 15 residues long. Germline CDR1 reads MGHDK; CDR2 reads SYGVNS. The trim removed 3 bases at V and 2 bases at J, leaving 3 bases unmatched. The CDR3 spells CASSDLGQGAYEQYF. The CDR3 nucleotides read TGTGCCAGCAGTGATTTGGGACAGGGGGCCTACGAGCAGTACTTC.

V is TRBV5-1 and J is TRBJ1-6, with a weak D call TRBD1 (6 bases). The CDR3 spans 16 residues. The V end was cut by 0 bases, the J end by 7 bases, with 14 bases between. Germline CDR1 reads SGHRS; CDR2 reads YFSETQ. The CDR3 sequence is CASSLGQARENSPLHF. CDR3 bases: TGCGCCAGCAGCTTGGGACAGGCGAGGGAAAATTCACCCCTCCACTTT.

This clone has a single count. The J gene is TRBJ2-3, the V gene TRBV6-5, with D hard to call. There are 16 residues in the CDR3. CDR1 and CDR2 from the germline V gene are MNHEY and SVGAGI. V shed 0 bases and J shed 1 base, with 11 bases lying between them. The CDR3 region is CASSYSEIARTDTQYF. The CDR3 coding sequence is TGTGCCAGCAGTTACTCGGAAATAGCTCGCACAGATACGCAGTATTTT.

The V gene is TRBV18, the J gene TRBJ1-5; D unresolved. Trimming removed 3 bases from V and 0 bases from J, with 3 bases in between. Germline-derived CDR1 and CDR2 are KGHSH and LQKENI. This CDR3 spans 13 amino acids. Written as DNA, the CDR3 is TGTGCCAGCTCACCCGGTAGCAATCAGCCCCAGCATTTT. It encodes CASSPGSNQPQHF.

This clone came up once. The genes are TRBV27 and TRBJ2-7; the match to TRBD1 covers 11 bases. This CDR3 has 17 amino acids. Per the germline V gene, CDR1 is MNHEY and CDR2 is SMNVEV (reference sequence). With V trimmed by 5 bases and J by 0 bases, 9 bases remained unmatched. DNA for the CDR3: TGTGCCAGCAGTGTAACCGGGACAGGGGGTCCCTCCTACGAGCAGTACTTC. Residues: CASSVTGTGGPSYEQYF.

This clone was observed a few times. V is TRBV5-5 and J is TRBJ1-5, with D perhaps matching TRBD1 (6 bases). CDR3 length: 16 residues. Looked up from germline, CDR1 is SGHKS and CDR2 is YYEKEE (reference sequence). Trimming left V 0 bases short and J 3 bases short, with 13 bases between. DNA of the CDR3: TGTGCCAGCAGCTTGGTGGCAGGGGTCCTCAATCAGCCCCAGCATTTT. Residues: CASSLVAGVLNQPQHF.

This rearrangement joins TRBV4-1 to TRBJ2-3, with 7 nucleotides matching TRBD1. The CDR3 covers 17 residues. Trimming took 1 base from V and 1 from J; bases not matched to a gene: 8. The V gene's germline CDR1 is MGHRA and CDR2 YSYEKL. In DNA, the CDR3 is TGCGCCAGCAGCCAAGCGGGACAGACCCCTGGCACAGATACGCAGTATTTT. It codes for CASSQAGQTPGTDTQYF.

This clone was recorded only once. This chain joins TRBV7-9 and TRBJ2-5, with D possibly matching TRBD2 (6 bases). The CDR3 is made up of 13 amino acids. CDR1 SEHNR and CDR2 FQNEAQ come from the germline V gene (reference sequence). The V end lost 11 bases, the J end lost 2 bases, and 15 bases lay between the germline ends. The CDR3 bases are TGTGCCGGCAAGACTAGATGGCAAGAGACCCAGTACTTC. It yields the protein CAGKTRWQETQYF.

The J gene is TRBJ1-3, the V gene TRBV28, with 8 bases aligning to TRBD1. Germline CDR1 and CDR2: MDHEN and SYDVKM. With 5 bases clipped from V and 0 bases from J, the junction kept 3 bases outside the gene matches. The CDR3 is made up of 15 amino acids. The CDR3 DNA sequence: TGTGCCAGCAGTGGCCAGGGGGCCTCTGGAAACACCATATATTTT. It codes for CASSGQGASGNTIYF.

The V and J genes are TRBV13 and TRBJ2-3, with 15 bases matching TRBD2. CDR3 length equals 17 residues. V trimming: 3 bases; J trimming: 3 bases; junction bases outside the gene matches: 4. Germline CDR1 is PRHDT and CDR2 is FYEKMQ (reference sequence). Written as DNA, the CDR3 is TGTGCCAGCAGCTTTGGGACTAGCGGGAGGAGGACAGATACGCAGTATTTT. Protein sequence: CASSFGTSGRRTDTQYF.

V is TRBV30 and J is TRBJ2-7, with D tentatively TRBD2 (6 bases). The germline V and J ends were trimmed by 4 bases and 6 bases, with 10 bases remaining between them. The CDR3 covers 11 residues. The germline V gene has CDR1 GTSNPN and CDR2 SVGIG (reference sequence). CDR3 bases: TGTGCCTGGACCCTGACTAGCGAGCAGTACTTC. Its protein product is CAWTLTSEQYF. Supplemented by reference TRBV30 and TRBJ2-7, the full variable domain reads SQTIHQWPATLVQPVGSPLSLECTVEGTSNPNLYWYRQAAGRGLQLLFYSVGIGQISSEVPQNLSASRPQDRQFILSSKKLLLSDSGFYLCAWTLTSEQYFGPGTRLTVT.

The chain is built from TRBV29-1 and TRBJ1-1, with D perhaps TRBD1 (5 bases). V was cut by 4 bases and J by 4 bases, with 10 bases left in between. CDR1 and CDR2 (germline): SQVTM, ANQGSEA. The CDR3 has 12 amino acids. CDR3 nucleotide sequence: TGCAGCGTTGCCGGAGGGGCCACTGAAGCTTTCTTT. Translating it yields CSVAGGATEAFF.

This rearrangement joins TRBV28 to TRBJ2-3, with no clear D. Per the germline V gene, CDR1 is MDHEN and CDR2 is SYDVKM. Trimming left V 6 bases short and J 6 bases short, with 13 bases between. The CDR3 has 13 residues. The CDR3 sequence is CASSPPRVDTQYF. The CDR3 nucleotides are TGTGCCAGCAGCCCTCCCCGTGTGGATACGCAGTATTTT.

This sequence joins TRBV4-1 and TRBJ1-4, with D perhaps matching TRBD1 (5 bases). Germline-derived CDR1 and CDR2 are MGHRA and YSYEKL. The CDR3 is 15 amino acids. The V gene lost 2 bases and the J gene lost 0 bases, with 7 bases spanning the gap. DNA for the CDR3: TGCGCCAGCAGCCAACAGGGCGCAACTAATGAAAAACTGTTTTTT. Protein sequence: CASSQQGATNEKLFF.

V is TRBV24-1 and J is TRBJ2-1; 11 bases line up with TRBD2. After removal of 5 bases from V and 4 bases from J, the junction contained 6 bases not matched to a gene. CDR1 and CDR2 from the germline V gene are KGHDR and SFDVKD. This CDR3 contains 16 residues. The CDR3 DNA reads TGTGCCACCAGTGGGAGCCGACTAGCGGGATACAATGAGCAGTTCTTC. Translation: CATSGSRLAGYNEQFF.

This clone turned up a few times. This chain joins TRBV24-1 and TRBJ2-3; no clear D. The CDR3 has 12 residues. Germline values: CDR1 KGHDR, CDR2 SFDVKD. V dropped 5 bases and J dropped 4 bases, with 6 bases sitting between them. The CDR3 is CATSVGSDTQYF. The DNA for the CDR3 is TGTGCCACCAGTGTCGGGTCAGATACGCAGTATTTT.

The J gene is TRBJ2-4, the V gene TRBV2; TRBD2 is a possible D gene (7 bases). The V end lost 6 bases, the J end lost 1 base, and 19 bases lay between the germline ends. This CDR3 is 17 amino acids long. Germline CDR1 SNHLY, CDR2 FYNNEI. CDR3 DNA: TGTGCCAGCAGCGCTCTCGGGGGGCAAATTGCCAAAAACATTCAGTACTTC. It yields the protein CASSALGGQIAKNIQYF.